These 10 T cell receptor beta chains share one sample of origin, sequenced in a study of shared clonotypes between healthy human individuals. This table comes from immunoSEQ multiplex PCR, and its TCRdb copy is limited to in-frame clones, with some not included. The sample has approximately 1.5 million clones, 95% to 99% seen once. The sequencing input was naive CD4+ T cells sorted from blood. Subset defined: CD45RA+ positively selected. The receptors stem from a man aged 25 to 45 in good health.

This chain joins TRBV5-1 and TRBJ1-1; TRBD1 might be the D (6 bases). The CDR3 covers 15 residues. Trimming removed 0 bases from V and 7 bases from J, with 16 bases in between. CDR1 is SGHRS, CDR2 YFSETQ, per germline. CDR3 nucleotide sequence: TGCGCCAGCAGCTTGGTTACAGGGAAAGGGGTTGAAGCTTTCTTT. It codes for CASSLVTGKGVEAFF.

J is TRBJ2-4 and V is TRBV15, with 9 bases aligning to TRBD2. CDR1 and CDR2 from the germline V gene are LNHNV and YYDKDF (reference sequence). Unmatched junction bases numbered 3, after V lost 0 bases and J lost 0 bases. The CDR3 contains 17 residues. CDR3 region: CATSRDPSGIAKNIQYF. The CDR3 DNA sequence: TGTGCCACCAGCAGAGATCCTAGCGGGATAGCCAAAAACATTCAGTACTTC.

The V gene is TRBV2, the J gene TRBJ2-1; 11 positions match TRBD2. Trimming removed 4 bases from V and 7 bases from J; junction bases left unmatched: 9. Germline V gene data show CDR1 as SNHLY and CDR2 as FYNNEI. This CDR3 has 16 residues. CDR3 residues: CASSGGSGRAGNEQFF. CDR3 DNA: TGTGCCAGCAGTGGTGGTAGCGGGAGGGCCGGGAATGAGCAGTTCTTC.

Only one count was recorded for this clone. Other DNA sequences from this sample encode an identical CDR3 as well. V usage is TRBV5-1 and J usage is TRBJ2-2, with TRBD1 as a possible D gene (6 bases). Germline V lookup: CDR1 SGHRS, CDR2 YFSETQ. This CDR3 spans 15 amino acids. Trimming removed 0 bases from V and 1 base from J, with 7 bases in between. CDR3 loop: CASSLDRVNTGELFF. Here the CDR3 DNA reads TGCGCCAGCAGCTTGGACAGGGTGAACACCGGGGAGCTGTTTTTT.

The chain uses TRBV27 and TRBJ1-5, with D maybe TRBD1 (5 bases). Trimming removed 2 bases at V and 6 bases at J, with 14 bases between. The germline gives CDR1 MNHEY, CDR2 SMNVEV (reference sequence). The length of the CDR3 is 15 residues. CDR3 loop: CASSLRGRGVQPQHF. CDR3 bases: TGTGCCAGCAGTTTAAGAGGACGGGGCGTTCAGCCCCAGCATTTT.

The table lists this clone with a count of one. The V call is TRBV11-2, the J call TRBJ2-7, with TRBD1 identical over 9 bases. Germline loops: CDR1 SGHAT, CDR2 FQNNGV. The CDR3 totals 16 residues. V gave up 2 bases and J gave up 5 bases; unmatched junction bases: 10. The CDR3: CASSLNRQGDLNEQYF. In DNA form, the CDR3 reads TGTGCCAGCAGCTTAAACCGACAGGGGGACTTAAACGAGCAGTACTTC.

V usage is TRBV7-3 and J usage is TRBJ2-1; the match to TRBD2 covers 10 bases. The CDR3 length is 15 residues. Per germline, CDR1 SGHTA and CDR2 FQGTGA. Germline trimming cut 3 bases from V and 6 bases from J; bases unmatched to any gene: 5. The CDR3: CASSFLAGVANEQFF. CDR3 coding DNA: TGTGCCAGCAGCTTCCTAGCGGGAGTCGCCAATGAGCAGTTCTTC.

This rearrangement joins TRBV19 to TRBJ2-3; D uncertain. The CDR3 sequence is 16 residues long. Trimming stripped 0 bases from V and 4 bases from J, with 14 bases between. Germline loops: CDR1 LNHDA, CDR2 SQIVND (reference sequence). The CDR3 loop is CASSIDLGPKSDTQYF. The CDR3 DNA follows: TGTGCCAGTAGTATAGATTTAGGGCCTAAATCAGATACGCAGTATTTT.

Notes on this clone: Additional DNA sequences in this sample encode the identical CDR3. The V and J genes are TRBV15 and TRBJ2-7; D possibly corresponds to TRBD2 (5 bases). V shed 0 bases and J shed 2 bases, with 8 bases lying between them. From germline, CDR1 is LNHNV and CDR2 YYDKDF (reference sequence). The CDR3 is 14 amino acids. This CDR3 is CATSRDPGAYEQYF. CDR3 nucleotides: TGTGCCACCAGCAGAGATCCCGGGGCCTACGAGCAGTACTTC.

The V and J genes are TRBV29-1 and TRBJ2-7; 10 bases match TRBD1. V trimming: 3 bases; J trimming: 5 bases; junction bases outside the gene matches: 1. The germline CDR1 and CDR2 sequences are SQVTM and ANQGSEA. The CDR3 runs to 12 residues. CDR3: CSVETGGDEQYF. As DNA, the CDR3 is TGCAGCGTTGAGACAGGGGGCGACGAGCAGTACTTC.